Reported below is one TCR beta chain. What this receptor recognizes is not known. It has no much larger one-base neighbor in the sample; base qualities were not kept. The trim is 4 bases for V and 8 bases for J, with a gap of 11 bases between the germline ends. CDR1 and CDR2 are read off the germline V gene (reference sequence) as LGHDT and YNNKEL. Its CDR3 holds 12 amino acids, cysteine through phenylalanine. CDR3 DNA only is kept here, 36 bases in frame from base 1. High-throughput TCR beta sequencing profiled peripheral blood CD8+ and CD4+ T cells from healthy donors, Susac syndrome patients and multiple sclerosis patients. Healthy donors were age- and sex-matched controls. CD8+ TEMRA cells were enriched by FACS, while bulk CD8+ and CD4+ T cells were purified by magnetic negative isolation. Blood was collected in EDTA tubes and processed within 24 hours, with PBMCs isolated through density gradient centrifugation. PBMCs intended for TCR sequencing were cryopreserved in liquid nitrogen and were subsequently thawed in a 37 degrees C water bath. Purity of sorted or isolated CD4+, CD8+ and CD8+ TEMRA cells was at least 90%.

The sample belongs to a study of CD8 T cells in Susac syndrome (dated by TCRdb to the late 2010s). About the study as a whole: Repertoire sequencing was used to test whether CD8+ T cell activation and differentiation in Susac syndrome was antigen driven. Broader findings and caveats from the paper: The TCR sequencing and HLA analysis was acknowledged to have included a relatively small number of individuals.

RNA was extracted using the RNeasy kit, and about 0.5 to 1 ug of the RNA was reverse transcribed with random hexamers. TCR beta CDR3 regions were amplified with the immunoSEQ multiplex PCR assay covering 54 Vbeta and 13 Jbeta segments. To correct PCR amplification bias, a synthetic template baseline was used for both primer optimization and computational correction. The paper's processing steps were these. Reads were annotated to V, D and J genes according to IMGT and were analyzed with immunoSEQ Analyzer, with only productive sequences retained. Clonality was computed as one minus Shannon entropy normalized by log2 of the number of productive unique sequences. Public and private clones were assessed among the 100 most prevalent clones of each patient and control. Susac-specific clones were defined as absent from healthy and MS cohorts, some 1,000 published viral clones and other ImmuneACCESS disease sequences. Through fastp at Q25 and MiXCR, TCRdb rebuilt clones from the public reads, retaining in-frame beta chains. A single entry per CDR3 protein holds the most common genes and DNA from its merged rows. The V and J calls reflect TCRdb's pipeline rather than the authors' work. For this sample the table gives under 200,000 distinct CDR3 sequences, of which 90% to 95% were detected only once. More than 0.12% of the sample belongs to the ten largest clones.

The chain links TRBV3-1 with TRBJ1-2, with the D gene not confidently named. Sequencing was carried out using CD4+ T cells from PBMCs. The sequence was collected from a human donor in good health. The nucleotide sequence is TGTGCCAGCAGCCCAGATCTTCGGGGCTACACCTTC. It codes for CASSPDLRGYTF.